The 11 T cell receptor beta chains below all came from one sample that was sequenced in a study of shared clonotypes between healthy human individuals. Using immunoSEQ multiplex PCR, the repertoire was profiled, and TCRdb retains in-frame clones only, with some absent. The sample contains some 2 million clones, about 95% of which appear only once. Naive CD8 cells, CD45RO-negative and positively selected for CCR7, excluded terminally differentiated effector memory CD45RA+ cells. Source material: naive CD8+ T cells sorted from blood. These receptor sequences come from a man between 18 and 35 years old in good health.

Remarks on this clone: The same CDR3 arises from other DNA sequences in this sample as well. The gene calls are TRBV27 and TRBJ2-7; unclear D gene. Germline CDR1 is MNHEY and CDR2 is SMNVEV (reference sequence). Trimming took 0 bases from V and 2 from J, leaving 5 bases between them. The CDR3 is 13 amino acids. DNA for the CDR3: TGTGCCAGCAGTTTATCTTCGGCCTACGAGCAGTACTTC. Its protein product is CASSLSSAYEQYF.

The chain is built from TRBV6-6 and TRBJ2-1; 11 bases line up with TRBD2. Germline CDR1 reads MNHNY; CDR2 reads SVGAGI (reference sequence). Trimming removed 5 bases from V and 8 bases from J; junction bases left unmatched: 8. The CDR3 totals 15 residues. Here the CDR3 DNA reads TGTGCCAGCAGTACCTCCGGGACTAGCGGCCATGAGCAGTTCTTC. It translates to CASSTSGTSGHEQFF.

With regard to this clone: The sample contains more than one DNA sequence encoding this CDR3. J is TRBJ2-1 and V is TRBV18; a weak D match, TRBD2 (5 bases). The germline V gene encodes CDR1 KGHSH and CDR2 LQKENI. The V and J ends lost 2 bases and 8 bases respectively, with 7 bases between them. This CDR3 is 12 amino acids long. The CDR3, as DNA: TGTGCCAGCTCACCATCCGGGGATGAGCAGTTCTTC. Protein product: CASSPSGDEQFF.

V and J are TRBV5-4 and TRBJ2-7, with 10 nucleotides matching TRBD2. The junction had 9 bases not matched to a gene; V was cut back by 0 bases and J by 3 bases. From germline, CDR1 is SGHNT and CDR2 YYREEE (reference sequence). The CDR3 consists of 17 residues. Here the CDR3 reads CASSLEPSGSGIYEQYF. The CDR3, as DNA: TGTGCCAGCAGCTTGGAACCTAGCGGGAGTGGAATCTACGAGCAGTACTTC.

The gene calls are TRBV7-9 and TRBJ2-5; 9 bases line up with TRBD2. Germline V gives CDR1 SEHNR, CDR2 FQNEAQ (reference sequence). This CDR3 region has 15 residues. The junction had 6 bases not matched to a gene; V was cut back by 2 bases and J by 5 bases. CDR3 region: CASSLTLAGRETQYF. The CDR3 bases are TGTGCCAGCAGCTTAACCCTAGCGGGGAGGGAGACCCAGTACTTC.

The genes are TRBV6-4 and TRBJ1-2; 8 nucleotides align to TRBD1. There are 14 residues in the CDR3. Trimming at V came to 6 bases and at J to 3 bases, leaving 6 bases not matched to a gene. CDR1 MRHNA and CDR2 SNTAGT come from the germline V gene. The CDR3: CASRPGGEDYGYTF. CDR3 DNA: TGTGCCAGCAGGCCAGGGGGCGAAGACTATGGCTACACCTTC.

The rearrangement joins TRBV6-5 to TRBJ2-5; 7 positions match TRBD2. There are 14 residues in the CDR3. After removal of 4 bases from V and 7 bases from J, the junction contained 9 bases not matched to a gene. Germline loops: CDR1 MNHEY, CDR2 SVGAGI. The CDR3 sequence is CASSSIAGEGTQYF. The CDR3 DNA follows: TGTGCCAGCAGTTCTATTGCGGGAGAGGGGACCCAGTACTTC.

Turning to this clone: The same CDR3 can be traced to other DNA sequences in this sample. The chain links TRBV5-6 to TRBJ2-1, with no clear D. Germline assignment: CDR1 SGHDT and CDR2 YYEEEE. The CDR3 is 16 amino acids. Trimming took off 0 bases at V and 1 base at J, with 11 bases between the two ends. CDR3 sequence: CASSLAVGGSYNEQFF. The CDR3 DNA reads as TGTGCCAGCAGCTTGGCCGTTGGCGGATCCTACAATGAGCAGTTCTTC.

V gene TRBV27 combines with J gene TRBJ1-4; the match to TRBD1 covers 10 bases. Germline V CDR1 and CDR2: MNHEY, SMNVEV (reference sequence). This CDR3 spans 14 amino acids. V lost 7 bases, J lost 7 bases, and 6 bases stayed unmatched. Here the CDR3 reads CASTAGTGVEKLFF. The DNA of the CDR3 is TGTGCCAGCACGGCCGGGACAGGGGTTGAAAAACTGTTTTTT. Full variable domain (remainder filled in from reference TRBV27 and TRBJ1-4): EAQVTQNPRYLITVTGKKLTVTCSQNMNHEYMSWYRQDPGLGLRQIYYSMNVEVTDKGDVPEGYKVSRKEKRNFPLILESPSPNQTSLYFCASTAGTGVEKLFFGSGTQLSVL.

V usage is TRBV13 and J usage is TRBJ2-7; 9 bases agree with TRBD1. CDR3 size: 14 residues. Germline lookup yields CDR1 PRHDT and CDR2 FYEKMQ (reference sequence). J was trimmed by 2 bases and V by 5 bases; bases with no gene match: 4. The chain's CDR3 is CASSNTGGTYEQYF. CDR3 nucleotides: TGTGCCAGCAGCAACACAGGGGGCACCTACGAGCAGTACTTC. The variable domain in full, completed from reference TRBV13 and TRBJ2-7, reads AAGVIQSPRHLIKEKRETATLKCYPIPRHDTVYWYQQGPGQDPQFLISFYEKMQSDKGSIPDRFSAQQFSDYHSELNMSSLELGDSALYFCASSNTGGTYEQYFGPGTRLTVT.

The chain joins TRBV28 to TRBJ1-2; D is uncertain. CDR1 and CDR2 from the germline V gene are MDHEN and SYDVKM. Between the trimmed V and J ends, which lost 5 bases and 2 bases, there was a span of 15 bases. This CDR3 has 15 residues. The CDR3 here is CASSPDWRPNYGYTF. In DNA form, the CDR3 reads TGTGCCAGCAGTCCGGATTGGAGGCCGAACTATGGCTACACCTTC.